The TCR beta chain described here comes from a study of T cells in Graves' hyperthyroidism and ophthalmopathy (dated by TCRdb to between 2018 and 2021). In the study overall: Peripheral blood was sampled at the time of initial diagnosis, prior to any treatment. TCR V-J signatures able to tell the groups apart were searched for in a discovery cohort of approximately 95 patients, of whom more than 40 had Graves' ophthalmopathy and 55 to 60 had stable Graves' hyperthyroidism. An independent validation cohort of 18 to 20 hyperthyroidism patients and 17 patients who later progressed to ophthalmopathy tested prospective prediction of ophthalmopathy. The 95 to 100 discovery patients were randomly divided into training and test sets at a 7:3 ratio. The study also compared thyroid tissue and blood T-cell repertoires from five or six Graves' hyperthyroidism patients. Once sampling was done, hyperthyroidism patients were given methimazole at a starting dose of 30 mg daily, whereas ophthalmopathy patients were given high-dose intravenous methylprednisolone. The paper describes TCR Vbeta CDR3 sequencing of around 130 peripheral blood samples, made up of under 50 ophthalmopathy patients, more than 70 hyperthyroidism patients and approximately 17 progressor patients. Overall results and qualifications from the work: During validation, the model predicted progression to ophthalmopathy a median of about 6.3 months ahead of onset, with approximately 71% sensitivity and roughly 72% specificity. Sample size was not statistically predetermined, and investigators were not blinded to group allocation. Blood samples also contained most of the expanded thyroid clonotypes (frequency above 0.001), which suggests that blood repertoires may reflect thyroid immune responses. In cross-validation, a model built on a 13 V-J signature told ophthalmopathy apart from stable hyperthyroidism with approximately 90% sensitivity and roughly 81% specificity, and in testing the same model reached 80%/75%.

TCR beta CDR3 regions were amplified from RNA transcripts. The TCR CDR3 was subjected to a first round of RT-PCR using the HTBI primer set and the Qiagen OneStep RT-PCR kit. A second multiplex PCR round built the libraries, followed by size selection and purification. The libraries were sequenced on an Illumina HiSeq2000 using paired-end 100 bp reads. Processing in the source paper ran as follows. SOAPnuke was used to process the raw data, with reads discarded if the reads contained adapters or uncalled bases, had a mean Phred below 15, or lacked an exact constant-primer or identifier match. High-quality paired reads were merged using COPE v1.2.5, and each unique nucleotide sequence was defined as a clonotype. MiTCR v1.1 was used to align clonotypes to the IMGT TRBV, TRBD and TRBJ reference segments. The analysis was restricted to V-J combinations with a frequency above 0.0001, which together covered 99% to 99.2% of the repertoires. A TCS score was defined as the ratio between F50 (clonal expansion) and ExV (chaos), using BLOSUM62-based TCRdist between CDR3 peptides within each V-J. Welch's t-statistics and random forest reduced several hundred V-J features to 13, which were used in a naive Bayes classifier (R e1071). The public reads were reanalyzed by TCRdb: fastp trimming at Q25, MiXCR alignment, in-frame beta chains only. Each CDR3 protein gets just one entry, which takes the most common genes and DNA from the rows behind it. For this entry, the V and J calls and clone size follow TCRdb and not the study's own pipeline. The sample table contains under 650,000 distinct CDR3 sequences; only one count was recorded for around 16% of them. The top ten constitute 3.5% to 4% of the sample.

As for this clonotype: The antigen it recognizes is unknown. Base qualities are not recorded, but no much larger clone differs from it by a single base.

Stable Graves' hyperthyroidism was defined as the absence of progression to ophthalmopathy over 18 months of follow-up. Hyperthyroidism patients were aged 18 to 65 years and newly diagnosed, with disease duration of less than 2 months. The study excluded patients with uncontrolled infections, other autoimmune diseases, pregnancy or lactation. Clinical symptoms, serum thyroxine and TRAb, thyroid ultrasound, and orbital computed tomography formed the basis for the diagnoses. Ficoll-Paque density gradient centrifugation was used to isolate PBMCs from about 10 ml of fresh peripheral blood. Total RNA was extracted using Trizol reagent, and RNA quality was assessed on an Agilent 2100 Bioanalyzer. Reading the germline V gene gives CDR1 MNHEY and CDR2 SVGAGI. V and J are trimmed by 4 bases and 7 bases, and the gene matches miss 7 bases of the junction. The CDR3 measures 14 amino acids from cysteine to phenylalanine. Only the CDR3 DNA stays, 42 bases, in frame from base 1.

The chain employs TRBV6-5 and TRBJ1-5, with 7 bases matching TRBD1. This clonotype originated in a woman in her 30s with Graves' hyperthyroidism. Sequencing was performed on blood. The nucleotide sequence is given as TGTGCCAGCAGTTCTCGACAGGGTTCGCAGCCCCAGCATTTT. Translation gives CASSSRQGSQPQHF.